This T cell receptor (beta chain) was identified in a study of blood T cell repertoires in COVID-19. Study details: The United States, Italy and Spain were the sources of the acute and convalescent COVID-19 samples. Sources were T cells, B-cell-depleted T cells, or PBMCs; the material itself was cDNA or gDNA.

In its sample, this clone was seen a few times. Authors' analysis steps: Quantification of nucleated cells was approximated via reference gene primer amplification. Clones were sequenced by immunoSEQ multiplex PCR, and TCRdb holds only the in-frame ones, with some missing. The V and J calls and the clone size are those of that table, but D and trimming were determined from the DNA. Of 270,000 or so clones listed, 84% are singletons. The CDR3 is 14 amino acids. The V and J ends lost 7 bases and 10 bases, in that order; junction bases with no gene match: 8. CDR1 and CDR2 (germline): LNHDA, SQIVND (reference sequence). In Seattle, patients joined the study during active infection and were tracked longitudinally.

Sequencing was performed on peripheral blood. V and J are TRBV19 and TRBJ2-1, with TRBD2 identical over 12 bases. This receptor was taken from a human donor with COVID-19, enrolled during active disease. The donor label of this sample is uncertain. CDR3 sequence reads: CASTSGRAGGEQFF. CDR3 nucleotides: TGTGCCAGTACTAGCGGGAGGGCCGGTGGCGAGCAGTTCTTC.